This is a list of T cell receptor beta chains from one sample in a study of OX40 agonist ivuxolimab in advanced cancers. Data came from immunoSEQ multiplex PCR; TCRdb stores just in-frame clones and leaves some out. The sample shows 40,000 to 50,000 clones, 84% of them seen only once. This sample comprised CD4+ or CD8+ T cells sorted from blood, obtained in a trial of the OX40 agonist ivuxolimab. The origin of the receptors is an adult with an advanced solid tumor such as melanoma, head and neck, liver or kidney cancer. The CDR3 runs from the conserved cysteine through the conserved F or W. A D gene is named only where the DNA matches it firmly. Rows may omit the clone size; those that give it use once, few, many or a size class.

>NA|TRBV2|NA|TRBJ2-2
TGTGCCAGCACCTACAGGGAACTTCGCGCGAACACCGGGGAGCTGTTTTTT
CASTYRELRANTGELFF
>NA|TRBV6-1|NA|TRBJ2-7
TGTGCCAGCAGTGATTTCTGGGTGGGGGGCTACGAGCAGTACTTC
CASSDFWVGGYEQYF
>TRBD2|TRBV27|NA|TRBJ2-7
TGTGCCAGCAGTTTCGTTAGCGGGTCGTCCTACGAGCAGTACTTC
CASSFVSGSSYEQYF
>NA|TRBV6-5|NA|TRBJ1-1
TGTGCCAGCAGTTACTCGCTTGAGACAGGGAACACTGAAGCTTTCTTT
CASSYSLETGNTEAFF
>TRBD1|TRBV6-1|NA|TRBJ2-7
TGTGCCAGCAGTCTTGGACAGGGACCTTCCTACGAGCAGTACTTC
CASSLGQGPSYEQYF
>TRBD1|TRBV6-5|NA|TRBJ1-4
TGTGCCAGCAGCCGGGACAGGTCGTTAGAAAAACTGTTTTTT
CASSRDRSLEKLFF
>NA|TRBV5-6|NA|TRBJ2-5
TGTGCCAGCAGCTTGGGCCCCGAAAAGACCCAGTACTTC
CASSLGPEKTQYF
>NA|TRBV5-5|NA|TRBJ1-1
TGTGCCAGCAGCTTGGGAAGGGGGTGGACTGAAGCTTTCTTT
CASSLGRGWTEAFF
>NA|TRBV28|NA|TRBJ2-7
TGTGCCAGCAGTTTCCAGGGGCAGGAGTACGAGCAGTACTTC
CASSFQGQEYEQYF
>NA|TRBV5-1|NA|TRBJ2-7
TGCGCCAGCAGCTTGGATCGGGATGCTTACTACGAGCAGTACTTC
CASSLDRDAYYEQYF
>NA|TRBV7-6|NA|TRBJ2-5
TGTGCCAGCAGCTTGGGCGTGGAGACCCAGTACTTC
CASSLGVETQYF
>NA|TRBV5-5|NA|TRBJ1-1
TGTGCCAGCAGCTTGGAGTGGGGGGCTGAAGCTTTCTTT
CASSLEWGAEAFF
>TRBD1|TRBV7-6|once|TRBJ2-7
TGTGCCAGCAGCATCGCGGGACAGGGCTACGAGCAGTACTTC
CASSIAGQGYEQYF
>NA|TRBV6-5|NA|TRBJ2-7
TGTGCCAGCAGTTACTCGAACCACGTAGGCTACGAGCAGTACTTC
CASSYSNHVGYEQYF
>NA|TRBV4-1|NA|TRBJ2-7
TGCGCCAGCAGCCAAGAAGGGGGACTCTCCTACGAGCAGTACTTC
CASSQEGGLSYEQYF
>TRBD1|TRBV9|NA|TRBJ2-5
TGTGCCAGCAGCCCCCGCGAAGGGGGCGTAGAGACCCAGTACTTC
CASSPREGGVETQYF
>TRBD1|TRBV28|NA|TRBJ2-2
TGTGCCAGCAGTGGGGACAGGGGCCCCGGGGAGCTGTTTTTT
CASSGDRGPGELFF
>NA|TRBV5-4|NA|TRBJ2-2
TGTGCCAGCAGAACCCTCACAGGCCTTGATGGGGCCGGGGAGCTGTTTTTT
CASRTLTGLDGAGELFF
>NA|TRBV5-1|NA|TRBJ1-1
TGCGCCAGCAGCCCCGAAGGGGCTGAAGCTTTCTTT
CASSPEGAEAFF
>NA|TRBV15|NA|TRBJ2-7
TGTGCCACCAGCAGGGACAGCTCCTACGAGCAGTACTTC
CATSRDSSYEQYF
>NA|TRBV28|once|TRBJ2-1
TGTGCCAGCAGTTTTTCTGACAGGGAGGGTGAGCAGTTCTTC
CASSFSDREGEQFF
>NA|TRBV2|NA|TRBJ1-1
TGTGCCAGCAGGGGCACTGAAGCTTTCTTT
CASRGTEAFF
>TRBD2|TRBV2|NA|TRBJ2-1
TGTGCCAGCAGCGACGACGGACTAGCGAGAAATGAGCAGTTCTTC
CASSDDGLARNEQFF
>NA|TRBV5-5|NA|TRBJ2-7
TGTGCCAGCAGCTATACCCCGGCGTTAAGCCCCTACGAGCAGTACTTC
CASSYTPALSPYEQYF
>NA|TRBV4-1|NA|TRBJ2-7
TGCGCCAGCAGCCAAGATCAGACTGTATACGAGCAGTACTTC
CASSQDQTVYEQYF
>TRBD1|TRBV28|NA|TRBJ1-2
TGTGCCAGCAGATCGCTCGGAACAGGGGGAACCTATGGCTACACCTTC
CASRSLGTGGTYGYTF
>NA|TRBV2|NA|TRBJ1-2
TGTGCCAGCAGTGTAAGGGTTCACTATGGCTACACCTTC
CASSVRVHYGYTF
>NA|TRBV28|once|TRBJ1-6
TGTGCCAGCAGTTTGGATTTCTCCTATAATTCACCCCTCCACTTT
CASSLDFSYNSPLHF
>TRBD1|TRBV6-1|NA|TRBJ2-2
TGTGTCAGCAGTGAACATCGACAGGGGACCACCGGGGAGCTGTTTTTT
CVSSEHRQGTTGELFF
>TRBD2|TRBV13|NA|TRBJ2-5
TGTGCCAGCAGCTTAGGACTAGCGGGGACCCAAGAGACCCAGTACTTC
CASSLGLAGTQETQYF
>NA|TRBV7-9|once|TRBJ1-2
TGTGCCAGCAGCTTATCAGGGTCGAACTATGGCTACACCTTC
CASSLSGSNYGYTF
>NA|TRBV25-1|once|TRBJ1-1
TGTGCCAGCAGTGAAATGGGGGGCGCGAACACTGAAGCTTTCTTT
CASSEMGGANTEAFF
>TRBD1|TRBV27|NA|TRBJ1-1
TGTGCCAGCAGTTTTGGGACAGGGCACACTGAAGCTTTCTTT
CASSFGTGHTEAFF
>TRBD2|TRBV4-1|NA|TRBJ2-7
TGCGCCAGCAGCTTCCGACAACCGGGACTAGTAACCTACGAGCAGTACTTC
CASSFRQPGLVTYEQYF
>NA|TRBV13|NA|TRBJ1-2
TGTGCCAGCAGCTTAGTTGGCAACTATGGCTACACCTTC
CASSLVGNYGYTF
>NA|TRBV19|NA|TRBJ2-1
TGTGCCAGTAGTATAAGTTGGGGGGCCCCTTCCGAAAGCTCCTACAATGAGCAGTTCTTC
CASSISWGAPSESSYNEQFF
>TRBD2|TRBV27|once|TRBJ2-2
TGTGCCAGCAGTAACGTGGGGGGGAGGAGGGGAGTGGCGACCGGGGAGCTGTTTTTT
CASSNVGGRRGVATGELFF
>TRBD2|TRBV6-5|once|TRBJ2-1
TGTGCCAGCAGGATTAGCGGGAGGGGGTACAATGAGCAGTTCTTC
CASRISGRGYNEQFF
>TRBD1|TRBV4-2|NA|TRBJ1-1
TGTGCCAGCAGCCAAGAGAGGGGGCGGGTCACTGAAGCTTTCTTT
CASSQERGRVTEAFF
>NA|TRBV28|NA|TRBJ1-1
TGTGCCAGCATCCAAACTAGCCGGGACACCGTTAACACTGAAGCTTTCTTT
CASIQTSRDTVNTEAFF
>NA|TRBV9|NA|TRBJ2-3
TGTGCCAGCAGCGAACGACATTCCACAGATACGCAGTATTTT
CASSERHSTDTQYF
>NA|TRBV29-1|NA|TRBJ2-5
TGCAGCGTTGAAATTGGGGACAAAAAAGAGACCCAGTACTTC
CSVEIGDKKETQYF
>NA|TRBV7-8|few|TRBJ2-3
TGTGCCAGCAGCTTAGTTCGCGGCCAAGGGAGCACAGATACGCAGTATTTT
CASSLVRGQGSTDTQYF
>TRBD2|TRBV29-1|NA|TRBJ2-1
TGCAGCGCGGATGGACTTACCGGGACTAGCGACTACAATGAGCAGTTCTTC
CSADGLTGTSDYNEQFF
>NA|TRBV21-1|NA|TRBJ1-4
TGTGCCAGCATACTGGTCGCAACTAATGAAAAACTGTTTTTT
CASILVATNEKLFF